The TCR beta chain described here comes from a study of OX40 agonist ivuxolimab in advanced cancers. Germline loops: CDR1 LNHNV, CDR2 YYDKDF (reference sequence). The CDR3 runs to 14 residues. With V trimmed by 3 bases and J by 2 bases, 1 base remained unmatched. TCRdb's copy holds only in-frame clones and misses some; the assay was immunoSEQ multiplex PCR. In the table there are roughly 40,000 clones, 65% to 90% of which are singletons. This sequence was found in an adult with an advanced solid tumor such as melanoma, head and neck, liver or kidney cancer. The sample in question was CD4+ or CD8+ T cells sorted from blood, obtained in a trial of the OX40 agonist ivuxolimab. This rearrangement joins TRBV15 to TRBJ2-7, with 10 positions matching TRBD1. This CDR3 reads CATSRGTGAYEQYF. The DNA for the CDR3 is TGTGCCACCAGCAGGGGGACAGGGGCCTACGAGCAGTACTTC.